This TCR beta chain was sequenced in a study of blood T cell repertoires in COVID-19. Study at large: Sources were T cells, B-cell-depleted T cells, or PBMCs; the material itself was cDNA or gDNA.

In terms of age and location, participants ranged from roughly 18 to 90 years and lived in approximately 26 US areas. Participant-reported clinical history was the basis for cohort assignment. Per the original data handling: Nucleated cell number was recorded as an estimate derived from reference gene primer amplification. Method: immunoSEQ multiplex PCR; TCRdb's copy keeps in-frame clones and lacks some. V and J calls plus clone size are reproduced from that table; the DNA served to infer D and trimming. The table has just over 300,000 clones, 86% seen once. Trimming stripped 3 bases from V and 2 bases from J, with 10 bases between. This CDR3 is built from 14 residues. Germline V gene data show CDR1 as KGHSH and CDR2 as LQKENI.

The chain carries TRBV18 and TRBJ2-5; the D is unclear. This TCR derives from a young man who had recovered from COVID-19. Sample: PBMCs or T cells enriched from blood (not recorded which). In DNA form, the CDR3 reads TGTGCCAGCTCACCCATGCAGATACAAGAGACCCAGTACTTC. Encoded protein: CASSPMQIQETQYF.